A single sample gave rise to the 26 T cell receptor beta chains below, sequenced in a study of T cell responses to AZD1222 COVID-19 vaccine. Here immunoSEQ multiplex PCR was the method, and the copy in TCRdb shows in-frame clones only, minus some. The sample contains 110,000 or so clones, approximately 92% of which appear only once. Specimen: peripheral blood, collected 28 days after the second AZD1222 dose. These TCRs come from an adult who received the AZD1222 COVID-19 vaccine.

This rearrangement joins TRBV28 to TRBJ1-4; D gene uncertain. Germline V gene data show CDR1 as MDHEN and CDR2 as SYDVKM. Deletions cut 2 bases from V and 6 bases from J, with 10 bases between. The CDR3 has 14 amino acids. The CDR3 DNA follows: TGTGCCAGCAGTTTAGGACCGAGATATGAAAAACTGTTTTTT. Translated: CASSLGPRYEKLFF.

V gene TRBV7-2 combines with J gene TRBJ1-5; D may be TRBD1 (5 bases). CDR1 and CDR2 (germline): SGHTA, FQGNSA. Trimming removed 3 bases from V and 0 bases from J, with 12 bases in between. CDR3 length: 16 residues. DNA for the CDR3: TGTGCCAGCAGCTTGCAGGGAACAACTAGCAATCAGCCCCAGCATTTT. Its translation is CASSLQGTTSNQPQHF.

The genes are TRBV5-1 and TRBJ2-1; D is ambiguous. Germline V gene sequence: CDR1 SGHRS, CDR2 YFSETQ. The CDR3 is 16 amino acids. Trimming took off 3 bases at V and 0 bases at J, with 13 bases between the two ends. CDR3 sequence reads: CASSSTSSYSYNEQFF. CDR3 bases: TGCGCCAGCAGCTCAACCAGCAGTTACTCCTACAATGAGCAGTTCTTC.

The chain links TRBV5-1 to TRBJ1-1, with D tentatively TRBD1 (5 bases). The V gene's germline CDR1 is SGHRS and CDR2 YFSETQ. This CDR3 spans 14 amino acids. V dropped 4 bases and J dropped 7 bases, with 17 bases sitting between them. CDR3 residues: CASSPPCRGCEAFF. The CDR3 DNA is TGCGCCAGCAGCCCACCGTGTAGGGGATGTGAAGCTTTCTTT.

The chain links TRBV14 to TRBJ1-1, with D maybe TRBD1 (5 bases). This CDR3 contains 16 residues. Germline V CDR1 and CDR2: SGHDN, FVKESK. Trimming stripped 4 bases from V and 5 bases from J, with 20 bases between. The CDR3 protein is CASSLIGTRPGTEAFF. The CDR3, as DNA: TGTGCCAGCAGCCTCATCGGGACGCGGCCAGGTACTGAAGCTTTCTTT.

V is TRBV10-3 and J is TRBJ2-7, with 8 nucleotides matching TRBD2. This CDR3 is 15 amino acids long. J lost 4 bases, V lost 2 bases, and 7 bases had no gene match. Germline CDR1 reads ENHRY; CDR2 reads SYGVKD. DNA of the CDR3: TGTGCCATCAGTGAGGGAGCGGGAGTGGGGTACGAGCAGTACTTC. This encodes CAISEGAGVGYEQYF.

The chain has TRBV28 and TRBJ2-7; weak D call: TRBD2 (6 bases). V lost 5 bases to trimming and J lost 6 bases, with 11 bases between them. Germline CDR1 is MDHEN and CDR2 is SYDVKM. The CDR3 contains 12 residues. CDR3 region: CASSRQGGEQYF. The CDR3 nucleotides are TGTGCCAGCAGTCGTCAGGGAGGCGAGCAGTACTTC.

The V call is TRBV29-1, the J call TRBJ2-1, with D tentatively TRBD1 or TRBD2 (5 bases each). Germline V gene lookup returns CDR1 SQVTM and CDR2 ANQGSEA. V was trimmed by 3 bases and J by 8 bases, leaving 14 bases between them. The length of the CDR3 is 13 residues. The CDR3 DNA reads as TGCAGCGTTGACGGGATAGAAGGGGATGAGCAGTTCTTC. It codes for CSVDGIEGDEQFF.

The chain has TRBV18 and TRBJ1-2; TRBD1 matches 8 bases. Germline V gene data show CDR1 as KGHSH and CDR2 as LQKENI. Trimming cost V 3 bases and J 1 base; bases outside gene matches: 7. The CDR3 consists of 16 residues. As DNA, the CDR3 is TGTGCCAGCTCACCCAGTCAGGGGGCTGTTAACTATGGCTACACCTTC. Amino acids: CASSPSQGAVNYGYTF.

The chain links TRBV3-1 (or the pseudogene TRBV3-2) to TRBJ2-7; 9 bases map to TRBD2. The CDR3 is 15 amino acids. The V gene's germline CDR1 is LGHDT and CDR2 YNNKEL (reference sequence). The ends lost 1 base at V and 1 base at J; junction bases unmatched: 2. The CDR3 spells CASSQGAGGSYEQYF. In DNA, the CDR3 is TGTGCCAGCAGCCAAGGAGCGGGAGGATCCTACGAGCAGTACTTC.

Concerning this clone: A junction end diverges from the germline sequence, so it may reflect a read error. V is TRBV5-1 and J is TRBJ2-1; 10 bases map to TRBD1. The germline V gene has CDR1 SGHRS and CDR2 YFSETQ. The CDR3 contains 16 residues. CDR3 loop: CASSLDFRTGGLAGVF. The CDR3 bases are TGCGCCAGCAGCTTGGACTTTCGGACAGGGGGACTGGCAGGGGTCTTC.

J is TRBJ2-1 and V is TRBV21-1. TRBV21-1 is designated a pseudogene. CDR3 size: 14 residues. The CDR3 nucleotides are TGTGCCAGCAGCACCTTTTCGGGCCGCAATGAGCAGTTCTTC. Its translation: CASSTFSGRNEQFF.

This clone was seen a handful of times. At the DNA level, this CDR3 is encoded by other sequences in the same sample as well. The chain links TRBV24-1 to TRBJ1-5; D is perhaps TRBD1 (6 bases). There are 14 residues in the CDR3. Germline V gene lookup returns CDR1 KGHDR and CDR2 SFDVKD. V lost 7 bases to trimming and J lost 2 bases, with 11 bases between them. The CDR3, as DNA: TGTGCCACCAGCAGGGGTTCGCGCAATCAGCCCCAGCATTTT. This encodes CATSRGSRNQPQHF.

This chain joins TRBV19 and TRBJ1-2; D perhaps matches TRBD1 (6 bases). The CDR3 runs 14 residues. With 8 bases removed from V and 7 bases from J, the gap between germline ends came to 20 bases. Germline assignment: CDR1 LNHDA and CDR2 SQIVND (reference sequence). The CDR3 DNA reads as TGTGCCAGTCGACGGGACACCGGCGGGAGTGGCTACACCTTC. Residues: CASRRDTGGSGYTF.

V is TRBV6-5 and J is TRBJ2-1, with 7 bases that match TRBD2. V was clipped by 6 bases and J by 10 bases; unmatched bases: 15. CDR1 and CDR2 from the germline V gene are MNHEY and SVGAGI. The CDR3 length is 15 residues. CDR3 sequence (DNA): TGTGCCAGCAGGGCGGCGGTTGGGGTAGCGGGCGAGCAGTTCTTC. Translation: CASRAAVGVAGEQFF.

The chain uses TRBV11-2 and TRBJ2-2; D perhaps matches TRBD1 (6 bases). The CDR3 length is 16 residues. The V and J ends lost 5 bases and 3 bases respectively, with 16 bases between them. The germline gives CDR1 SGHAT, CDR2 FQNNGV. This CDR3 is CASSPGTRNHTGELFF. CDR3 DNA sequence: TGTGCCAGCAGCCCCGGGACACGGAATCACACCGGGGAGCTGTTTTTT.

The rearrangement uses TRBV28 and TRBJ2-7, with 9 bases fitting TRBD1. From germline, CDR1 is MDHEN and CDR2 SYDVKM. CDR3 length equals 16 residues. The V gene end was trimmed by 3 bases and the J gene end by 3 bases; junction bases not matched to a gene: 9. The CDR3 DNA reads TGTGCCAGCAGTTTCCAGGGGACAGGGAGCTTCTACGAGCAGTACTTC. It yields the protein CASSFQGTGSFYEQYF.

This clone is a singleton in its sample. This chain uses TRBV4-1 with TRBJ2-1; 10 positions agree with TRBD2. J was trimmed by 6 bases and V by 1 base; bases with no gene match: 9. Germline assignment: CDR1 MGHRA and CDR2 YSYEKL. The CDR3 runs to 17 residues. For the CDR3, the DNA is TGCGCCAGCAGCCAAGCCCCAAGCGGGAGGGCCAGCAATGAGCAGTTCTTC. The encoded protein is CASSQAPSGRASNEQFF.

The chain couples TRBV10-1 to TRBJ2-2; 12 bases match TRBD1. V lost 7 bases and J lost 5; bases outside the gene matches: 11. Germline CDR1 and CDR2: WNHNN and SYGVQD (reference sequence). This CDR3 spans 17 amino acids. The CDR3 region has the DNA TGCGCCAGCAAGGCCGGGACAGGGGGCGCGGGGACCGGGGAGCTGTTTTTT. This gives the protein CASKAGTGGAGTGELFF.

J is TRBJ2-7 and V is TRBV9; 10 positions match TRBD2. Germline CDR1 reads SGDLS; CDR2 reads YYNGEE. V lost 7 bases and J lost 4; bases outside the gene matches: 11. The CDR3 sequence is 15 residues long. The CDR3 is CASLRVSSGGYEQYF. The CDR3 nucleotides are TGTGCCAGCCTGCGTGTGTCTAGCGGGGGTTACGAGCAGTACTTC. The full variable domain, its missing parts supplied by reference TRBV9 and TRBJ2-7, is DSGVTQTPKHLITATGQRVTLRCSPRSGDLSVYWYQQSLDQGLQFLIQYYNGEERAKGNILERFSAQQFPDLHSELNLSSLELGDSALYFCASLRVSSGGYEQYFGPGTRLTVT.

V gene TRBV27 combines with J gene TRBJ1-5; D is unclear. CDR3 length: 14 residues. The germline V gene has CDR1 MNHEY and CDR2 SMNVEV (reference sequence). The ends were cut back, 5 bases at V and 0 bases at J, with 8 bases in the middle. The CDR3 bases are TGTGCCAGCAGTCCGCGGGTTAGCAATCAGCCCCAGCATTTT. Its protein product is CASSPRVSNQPQHF.

The gene calls are TRBV9 and TRBJ1-6, with D uncertain. CDR1 and CDR2 (germline): SGDLS, YYNGEE. The CDR3 loop spans 17 amino acids. V was trimmed by 0 bases and J by 0 bases, leaving 10 bases between them. The CDR3 is CASSVVSTASYNSPLHF. The CDR3 DNA follows: TGTGCCAGCAGCGTAGTCAGCACAGCCTCCTATAATTCACCCCTCCACTTT.

This chain connects TRBV29-1 to TRBJ2-5, with D hard to call. CDR3 length: 13 residues. V lost 0 bases to trimming and J lost 1 base, with 6 bases between them. Germline CDR1 SQVTM, CDR2 ANQGSEA. CDR3 protein: CSVEEPAQETQYF. In nucleotides, the CDR3 is TGCAGCGTTGAAGAGCCGGCCCAAGAGACCCAGTACTTC.

The chain joins TRBV7-2 to TRBJ1-5; unclear D gene. CDR3 size: 14 residues. In germline, CDR1 is SGHTA, CDR2 FQGNSA. V was clipped by 1 base and J by 4 bases, with 8 bases between them. The CDR3 spells CASSLDGRNQPQHF. The CDR3 DNA sequence: TGTGCCAGCAGCTTAGATGGGCGAAATCAGCCCCAGCATTTT.

The chain combines TRBV28 with TRBJ1-5; D may be TRBD1 (6 bases). This CDR3 has 15 residues. V lost 5 bases to trimming and J lost 4 bases, with 15 bases between them. CDR1 is MDHEN and CDR2 is SYDVKM in the germline V gene. The CDR3, as DNA: TGTGCCAGCAGTCTTACTCCGGACAGAAATCAGCCCCAGCATTTT. Its protein product is CASSLTPDRNQPQHF.

This clone came up a few times. The V and J genes are TRBV6-2 or TRBV6-3 and TRBJ2-2; D gene uncertain. The ends were cut back, 5 bases at V and 4 bases at J, with 5 bases in the middle. Germline-derived CDR1 and CDR2 are MNHEY and SVGEGT. CDR3 length equals 12 residues. In DNA, the CDR3 is TGTGCCAGCAGTCAGACCACCGGGGAGCTGTTTTTT. Translated: CASSQTTGELFF.